What follows are 21 T cell receptor beta chains derived from one specimen sequenced in a study of T cells in Graves' hyperthyroidism and ophthalmopathy. TCR beta CDR3 sequences were amplified from RNA transcripts. With the HTBI primer set, the TCR CDR3 went through a first round of RT-PCR. TCRdb redid the calling of the multiplex PCR reads with MiXCR, one entry per CDR3 protein. The sample has almost 600,000 distinct CDR3 sequences, 35% to 55% seen once. The specimen sequenced was peripheral blood or thyroid tissue (not recorded which). The receptors derive from a young woman with Graves' hyperthyroidism.

The CDR3 reads CATSSPGYSGDDTGELFF. The CDR3 DNA follows: TGTGCCACCAGCAGCCCCGGATATAGCGGAGACGACACCGGGGAGCTGTTTTTT. The genes are TRBV15 and TRBJ2-2, with a possible D match to TRBD2 (6 bases). The CDR3 is 18 amino acids. V was clipped by 3 bases and J by 3 bases, with 20 bases between them. Germline-derived CDR1 and CDR2 are LNHNV and YYDKDF (reference sequence).

This clonotype occurred many times. The chain employs TRBV7-9 and TRBJ2-3, with TRBD2 identical over 13 bases. The CDR3 has 15 residues. The ends lost 4 bases at V and 5 bases at J; junction bases unmatched: 3. Looked up from germline, CDR1 is SEHNR and CDR2 is FQNEAQ (reference sequence). CDR3 region: CASSWTSGSGDTQYF. The CDR3 coding sequence is TGTGCCAGCAGCTGGACTAGCGGGAGTGGAGATACGCAGTATTTT.

This clonotype has a count of ten or more. This chain uses TRBV5-6 with TRBJ2-7; 12 bases are a match to TRBD2. The V gene's germline CDR1 is SGHDT and CDR2 YYEEEE. Trimming removed 5 bases from V and 3 bases from J; junction bases left unmatched: 6. The length of the CDR3 is 15 residues. The CDR3 DNA reads as TGTGCCAGCAGGGCGACTAGCGGGAGATTCTACGAGCAGTACTTC. Translation: CASRATSGRFYEQYF.

The rearrangement joins TRBV20-1 to TRBJ1-2; 10 bases fit TRBD1. V was clipped by 6 bases and J by 5 bases; unmatched bases: 12. The germline gives CDR1 DFQATT, CDR2 SNEGSKA (reference sequence). This CDR3 is built from 15 residues. CDR3 sequence: CSAAGTGVFGYGYTF. As DNA, the CDR3 is TGCAGTGCAGCCGGGACAGGGGTCTTCGGTTATGGCTACACCTTC.

In this sample, this clonotype turned up many times. The rearrangement links TRBV19 to TRBJ1-5, with D possibly TRBD1 on 6 matching bases. This CDR3 region has 17 residues. Trimming cost V 4 bases and J 0 bases, with 16 bases left between them. Germline V gene data show CDR1 as LNHDA and CDR2 as SQIVND (reference sequence). The CDR3 nucleotides read TGTGCCAGTAGTAGATGGGACATCGTTAATAGCAATCAGCCCCAGCATTTT. The encoded protein is CASSRWDIVNSNQPQHF.

The table lists this clonotype with many counts. The rearrangement links TRBV7-9 to TRBJ1-2; D remains unclear. V was clipped by 1 base and J by 3 bases, with 12 bases between them. The V gene's germline CDR1 is SEHNR and CDR2 FQNEAQ (reference sequence). CDR3 length: 15 amino acids. The DNA for the CDR3 is TGTGCCAGCAGCTTAGGTCCGCCAGGCCACTATGGCTACACCTTC. Its protein product is CASSLGPPGHYGYTF.

Remarks on this clonotype: A much larger clone sits a single nucleotide away, making a read error possible. The chain links TRBV13 to TRBJ2-2; tentatively, D is TRBD1 or TRBD2 (5 bases each). The CDR3 consists of 14 residues. Germline CDR1 reads PRHDT; CDR2 reads FYEKMQ (reference sequence). Trimming cost V 3 bases and J 12 bases, with 17 bases left between them. The CDR3 spells CASSFLLAPGKLFF. CDR3 nucleotides: TGTGCCAGCAGCTTCCTCCTAGCTCCAGGGAAGCTGTTTTTT.

This clonotype was detected many times. This chain connects TRBV29-1 to TRBJ1-3; D remains ambiguous. The CDR3 sequence is 15 residues long. The germline V gene encodes CDR1 SQVTM and CDR2 ANQGSEA. Trimming pared 2 bases from V and 4 bases from J, leaving 15 bases between. In DNA form, the CDR3 reads TGCAGCGTTGAAACACGTGGGAAGCCGGGAAACACCATATATTTT. Translation: CSVETRGKPGNTIYF. Full variable domain (missing parts from reference TRBV29-1 and TRBJ1-3): SAVISQKPSRDICQRGTSLTIQCQVDSQVTMMFWYRQQPGQSLTLIATANQGSEATYESGFVIDKFPISRPNLTFSTLTVSNMSPEDSSIYLCSVETRGKPGNTIYFGEGSWLTVV.

Note on this clonotype: A read error may explain this, as a much larger clone is one base away. CDR3 loop: CSAGDTYPRTGSYNSPLHF. CDR3 nucleotide sequence: TGCAGTGCTGGGGACACTTACCCTCGGACAGGGAGTTATAATTCACCCCTCCACTTT. V is TRBV20-1 and J is TRBJ1-6; 8 positions agree with TRBD1. The CDR3 is made up of 19 amino acids. Germline V gene lookup returns CDR1 DFQATT and CDR2 SNEGSKA (reference sequence). Trimming at V came to 5 bases and at J to 4 bases, leaving 19 bases not matched to a gene.

This clonotype was detected ten times or more. V is TRBV15 and J is TRBJ1-1; D is unclear. The germline CDR1 and CDR2 sequences are LNHNV and YYDKDF (reference sequence). This CDR3 has 16 residues. V lost 3 bases and J 0 bases, leaving 14 bases between the germline ends. The CDR3 DNA reads as TGTGCCACCAGCAGGCACCGCGACATAATGAACACTGAAGCTTTCTTT. It is translated as CATSRHRDIMNTEAFF.

CDR3 DNA: TGTGCCAGCAGCTCGAGCGGTCACAATGAGCAGTTCTTC. Translation: CASSSSGHNEQFF. V usage is TRBV10-3 and J usage is TRBJ2-1, with a tentative D call TRBD2 (5 bases). CDR1 ENHRY and CDR2 SYGVKD come from the germline V gene. V lost 10 bases, J lost 5 bases, and 15 bases lay in between. The CDR3 consists of 13 residues.

This clonotype occurred many times. J is TRBJ1-5 and V is TRBV4-1; no reliable D call. CDR1 MGHRA and CDR2 YSYEKL come from the germline V gene. CDR3 size: 15 residues. V lost 5 bases to trimming and J lost 3 bases, with 14 bases between them. DNA for the CDR3: TGCGCCAGCAGCTCCCTGACCCCGGCCAATCAGCCCCAGCATTTT. It yields the protein CASSSLTPANQPQHF.

The rearrangement uses TRBV25-1 and TRBJ2-5; TRBD2 matches 8 bases. The ends lost 4 bases at V and 2 bases at J; junction bases unmatched: 3. The CDR3 runs to 14 residues. The germline V gene has CDR1 MGHDK and CDR2 SYGVNS. CDR3 in amino acids: CASSGKREQETQYF. CDR3 in DNA: TGTGCCAGCAGTGGGAAGCGGGAGCAAGAGACCCAGTACTTC.

The chain links TRBV11-1 to TRBJ2-7; TRBD2 matches 9 bases. Germline V CDR1 and CDR2: SGHAT, FQDESV (reference sequence). Trimming took 4 bases from V and 2 from J; bases not matched to a gene: 6. This CDR3 comprises 15 residues. The CDR3 nucleotides are TGTGCCAGCAGCTCCCGGACTAGCGCGGCCTACGAGCAGTACTTC. It is translated as CASSSRTSAAYEQYF.

V usage is TRBV20-1 and J usage is TRBJ2-7, with TRBD2 identical over 8 bases. V was clipped by 2 bases and J by 7 bases; unmatched bases: 16. The CDR3 is 16 amino acids. The germline CDR1 and CDR2 sequences are DFQATT and SNEGSKA (reference sequence). The CDR3 spells CSARQKLADYYNEQYF. The CDR3 nucleotides read TGCAGTGCTAGACAAAAACTAGCGGATTACTACAATGAGCAGTACTTC.

This clonotype came up many times. The rearrangement links TRBV11-3 to TRBJ2-7; 7 bases line up with TRBD1. This CDR3 comprises 14 residues. Germline loops: CDR1 SGHNT, CDR2 YENEEA. V shed 6 bases, J shed 3 bases, and the junction held 8 bases outside the gene matches. Here the CDR3 reads CASSYRDSNYEQYF. CDR3 coding DNA: TGTGCCAGCAGTTACCGGGACAGTAACTACGAGCAGTACTTC. The complete variable domain, with remaining parts taken from reference TRBV11-3 and TRBJ2-7, reads EAGVVQSPRYKIIEKKQPVAFWCNPISGHNTLYWYLQNLGQGPELLIRYENEEAVDDSQLPKDRFSAERLKGVDSTLKIQPAELGDSAVYLCASSYRDSNYEQYFGPGTRLTVT.

This clonotype occurred many times. Written as DNA, the CDR3 is TGCAGTCCCTTGGGGACAGGGGGTTACGAGCAGTACTTC. This encodes CSPLGTGGYEQYF. The chain carries TRBV20-1 and TRBJ2-7, with 11 positions matching TRBD1. CDR3 length equals 13 residues. J was trimmed by 4 bases and V by 8 bases; bases with no gene match: 7. Per germline, CDR1 DFQATT and CDR2 SNEGSKA (reference sequence).

This rearrangement joins TRBV10-3 to TRBJ2-5; 11 nucleotides line up with TRBD2. CDR1 is ENHRY, CDR2 SYGVKD, per germline. V lost 8 bases to trimming and J lost 5 bases; unmatched junction nucleotides: 4. The CDR3 covers 13 residues. The CDR3 loop reads CAIGLAGDETQYF. DNA of the CDR3: TGTGCCATCGGACTAGCGGGCGATGAGACCCAGTACTTC.

The chain has TRBV29-1 and TRBJ1-2; D possibly corresponds to TRBD1 (5 bases). V gave up 4 bases and J gave up 4 bases, with 10 bases separating them. The CDR3 sequence is 12 residues long. The germline CDR1 and CDR2 sequences are SQVTM and ANQGSEA. CDR3 DNA: TGCAGCGTTGTCGGCGGGGCCTATGGCTACACCTTC. It specifies CSVVGGAYGYTF.

As regards this clonotype: The junction departs from the called germline gene at one end, perhaps through a read error. This sequence joins TRBV19 and TRBJ1-1; maybe TRBD1 (6 bases). The CDR3 extends over 14 amino acids. Germline V gene sequence: CDR1 LNHDA, CDR2 SQIVND (reference sequence). As DNA, the CDR3 is TGTACCAGTAGGACCGGGACACAGAACACTGAAGCTTTCTTT. It is translated as CTSRTGTQNTEAFF.

This clonotype occurred many times. The chain links TRBV7-9 to TRBJ1-4; 8 bases are a match to TRBD1. The germline V gene encodes CDR1 SEHNR and CDR2 FQNEAQ (reference sequence). The V segment lost 5 bases and the J segment 1 base; nucleotides outside the gene matches: 12. The CDR3 spans 18 residues. The CDR3 region is CASSTGQARMGTNEKLFF. The CDR3 DNA reads TGTGCCAGCAGCACGGGACAGGCCAGAATGGGAACTAATGAAAAACTGTTTTTT.